Listed here are 24 T cell receptor beta chains from one sample, sequenced in a study of PD-1 blockade in classical Hodgkin lymphoma. Profiled with immunoSEQ multiplex PCR; TCRdb holds only in-frame clones, not every one. The sample yields tens of thousands of clones, 87% seen once. Regarding time point: cycle 4 day 1 (C4D1), after five to seven weeks of nivolumab. Each patient experienced a relapse that followed autologous stem cell transplantation, and brentuximab vedotin exposure varied. Here the sequenced sample was peripheral blood mononuclear cells (PBMCs), taken before the fourth cycle of nivolumab. All receptors derive from a human donor with classical Hodgkin lymphoma.

The rearrangement uses TRBV19 and TRBJ1-4; D is uncertain. The CDR3 is 14 amino acids. Germline V gene lookup returns CDR1 LNHDA and CDR2 SQIVND (reference sequence). Trimming took off 3 bases at V and 6 bases at J, with 11 bases between the two ends. The CDR3 DNA reads as TGTGCCAGTAGTATCCGTAGGGAGGATGAAAAACTGTTTTTT. Amino acid sequence: CASSIRREDEKLFF.

CDR3 protein: CASSQVSVGKQYF. In DNA form, the CDR3 reads TGTGCCAGCAGCCAAGTGTCTGTGGGGAAGCAGTATTTT. The genes are TRBV14 and TRBJ2-3; D ambiguous. The CDR3 spans 13 residues. Trimming removed 1 base from V and 11 bases from J, with 13 bases in between. CDR1 and CDR2 from the germline V gene are SGHDN and FVKESK. Using reference TRBV14 and TRBJ2-3 for the parts outside the CDR3, the full variable domain is EAGVTQFPSHSVIEKGQTVTLRCDPISGHDNLYWYRRVMGKEIKFLLHFVKESKQDESGMPNNRFLAERTGGTYSTLKVQPAELEDSGVYFCASSQVSVGKQYFGPGTRLTVL.

The chain carries TRBV7-8 and TRBJ1-5; D is ambiguous. Trimming took off 5 bases at V and 6 bases at J, with 8 bases between the two ends. CDR3 length: 12 amino acids. Germline values: CDR1 SGHVS, CDR2 FQNEAQ. The CDR3 is CASSATPQPQHF. The DNA for the CDR3 is TGTGCCAGCAGCGCGACCCCTCAGCCCCAGCATTTT.

This chain uses TRBV5-1 with TRBJ1-3; D is ambiguous. Germline V CDR1 and CDR2: SGHRS, YFSETQ. The V end was cut by 0 bases, the J end by 0 bases, with 10 bases between. The CDR3 contains 16 residues. The CDR3 protein is CASSLEPPNSGNTIYF. The CDR3 DNA reads as TGCGCCAGCAGCTTGGAGCCCCCAAACTCTGGAAACACCATATATTTT.

The V call is TRBV5-1, the J call TRBJ1-1; D gene unclear. Germline V gives CDR1 SGHRS, CDR2 YFSETQ. The CDR3 covers 13 residues. Deletions cut 2 bases from V and 2 bases from J, with 7 bases between. The chain's CDR3 is CASSFQTNTEAFF. The CDR3, as DNA: TGCGCCAGCAGCTTTCAGACCAACACTGAAGCTTTCTTT.

V gene TRBV12-5 combines with J gene TRBJ1-1; 8 nucleotides agree with TRBD1. This CDR3 region has 14 residues. The J segment lost 11 bases and the V segment lost 1 base, leaving 9 bases of the junction unmatched. The V gene's germline CDR1 is LGHNT and CDR2 FRNRAP. The CDR3, as DNA: TGTGCTAGTGGTTTGGGCCCAGGGGGCGCAGGGGCTTTCTTT. This translates into CASGLGPGGAGAFF.

J is TRBJ2-1 and V is TRBV5-1; 10 nucleotides agree with TRBD2. The germline V gene has CDR1 SGHRS and CDR2 YFSETQ. There are 15 residues in the CDR3. V lost 6 bases, J lost 5 bases, and 8 bases stayed unmatched. DNA of the CDR3: TGCGCCAGCACCGGGAGAGCGGGGGGGAACAATGAGCAGTTCTTC. This codes for CASTGRAGGNNEQFF.

This chain connects TRBV5-4 to TRBJ1-5, with D uncertain. Trimming left V 3 bases short and J 2 bases short, with 6 bases between. CDR1 is SGHNT, CDR2 YYREEE, per germline (reference sequence). The CDR3 contains 13 residues. This chain's CDR3 is CASSSQGNQPQHF. The DNA for the CDR3 is TGTGCCAGCAGCTCCCAGGGCAATCAGCCCCAGCATTTT.

The chain links TRBV5-1 to TRBJ2-5, with no clear D. V lost 4 bases, J lost 2 bases, and 6 bases lay in between. CDR3 size: 12 residues. Germline assignment: CDR1 SGHRS and CDR2 YFSETQ. For the CDR3, the DNA is TGCGCCAGCAGCCAGGAACAAGAGACCCAGTACTTC. Protein: CASSQEQETQYF.

The V and J genes are TRBV5-1 and TRBJ2-3, with 14 bases fitting TRBD2. CDR3 length: 15 amino acids. Germline loops: CDR1 SGHRS, CDR2 YFSETQ. The V segment lost 0 bases and the J segment 7 bases; nucleotides outside the gene matches: 1. The CDR3 is CASSLGTSGGNTQYF. In DNA, the CDR3 is TGCGCCAGCAGCTTGGGGACTAGCGGGGGGAATACGCAGTATTTT.

The V call is TRBV6-5, the J call TRBJ2-7; 7 bases match TRBD1. Germline loops: CDR1 MNHEY, CDR2 SVGAGI. V was clipped by 6 bases and J by 3 bases; unmatched bases: 11. The CDR3 covers 15 residues. CDR3 amino acids: CASSPSFGDSYEQYF. DNA of the CDR3: TGTGCCAGCAGCCCAAGCTTCGGGGACAGCTACGAGCAGTACTTC.

The rearrangement links TRBV7-2 to TRBJ2-5, with TRBD2 matching 9 bases. Germline values: CDR1 SGHTA, CDR2 FQGNSA. This CDR3 is built from 15 residues. After removal of 5 bases from V and 5 bases from J, the junction contained 9 bases not matched to a gene. In DNA form, the CDR3 reads TGTGCCAGCAGCCCAAAGTGGCGGGGGGGGGAGACCCAGTACTTC. As protein: CASSPKWRGGETQYF.

A remark on this clone: The same CDR3 also results from other DNA sequences found in this sample. V and J are TRBV5-1 and TRBJ2-6; D gene unclear. Looked up from germline, CDR1 is SGHRS and CDR2 is YFSETQ. V lost 0 bases, J lost 2 bases, and 3 bases lay in between. The CDR3 length is 14 residues. Here the CDR3 reads CASSLDPGANVLTF. The CDR3 DNA reads TGCGCCAGCAGCTTGGACCCTGGGGCCAACGTCCTGACTTTC.

In DNA, the CDR3 is TGCGCCAGCAGCTTGCAGGGGACAGGGGTGGATACGCAGTATTTT. It is translated as CASSLQGTGVDTQYF. The chain uses TRBV5-1 and TRBJ2-3; 10 bases are a match to TRBD1. Germline V gene sequence: CDR1 SGHRS, CDR2 YFSETQ. This CDR3 is 15 amino acids long. Trimming took 1 base from V and 6 from J; bases not matched to a gene: 5.

This clone was observed once. CDR3 in DNA: TGTGCCAGCAGCTCCCCGGGTGGAGGGAAAGCAGATACGCAGTATTTT. It encodes CASSSPGGGKADTQYF. This chain connects TRBV7-9 to TRBJ2-3, with D perhaps TRBD2 (6 bases). Germline V gives CDR1 SEHNR, CDR2 FQNEAQ (reference sequence). V was trimmed by 4 bases and J by 4 bases, leaving 18 bases between them. This CDR3 is built from 16 residues.

This chain uses TRBV4-1 with TRBJ2-7, with 9 positions matching TRBD2. The CDR3 is 16 amino acids. Losses at the gene ends were 3 bases for V and 3 bases for J; bases not matched to a gene: 9. Per the germline V gene, CDR1 is MGHRA and CDR2 is YSYEKL. In nucleotides, the CDR3 is TGCGCCAGCAGCCACCAGGGACTAGCAGTGGGCTACGAGCAGTACTTC. Protein: CASSHQGLAVGYEQYF.

The chain couples TRBV7-9 to TRBJ2-3; D unclear. Trimming took off 3 bases at V and 4 bases at J, with 5 bases between the two ends. The CDR3 has 12 residues. The V gene's germline CDR1 is SEHNR and CDR2 FQNEAQ (reference sequence). CDR3 region: CASSFTSDTQYF. The CDR3 nucleotides are TGTGCCAGCAGCTTTACATCAGATACGCAGTATTTT.

The rearrangement uses TRBV5-1 and TRBJ2-3; unclear D gene. Trimming took 0 bases from V and 4 from J, leaving 9 bases between them. Germline CDR1 SGHRS, CDR2 YFSETQ. The CDR3 loop spans 14 amino acids. CDR3 sequence reads: CASSLGRSADTQYF. The CDR3 DNA sequence: TGCGCCAGCAGCTTGGGCAGGTCCGCAGATACGCAGTATTTT.

V is TRBV25-1 and J is TRBJ2-5; a weak D match, TRBD1 (6 bases). This CDR3 is built from 13 residues. The ends were cut back, 2 bases at V and 5 bases at J, with 9 bases in the middle. The germline gives CDR1 MGHDK, CDR2 SYGVNS. DNA of the CDR3: TGTGCCAGCAGTGAAGGGGGCGCGGAGACCCAGTACTTC. This codes for CASSEGGAETQYF.

This chain's CDR3 is CASSLRGQGDTEAFF. CDR3 in DNA: TGCGCCAGCAGCTTGAGAGGGCAGGGCGACACTGAAGCTTTCTTT. The chain has TRBV5-1 and TRBJ1-1; D may be TRBD1 (5 bases). In germline, CDR1 is SGHRS, CDR2 YFSETQ. The CDR3 sequence is 15 residues long. V dropped 1 base and J dropped 3 bases, with 13 bases sitting between them. The full variable domain, in which reference TRBV5-1 and TRBJ1-1 provide the parts outside the CDR3, is KAGVTQTPRYLIKTRGQQVTLSCSPISGHRSVSWYQQTPGQGLQFLFEYFSETQRNKGNFPGRFSGRQFSNSRSEMNVSTLELGDSALYLCASSLRGQGDTEAFFGQGTRLTVV.

Only one count was recorded for this clone. The chain recombines TRBV5-1 with TRBJ2-2, with 8 bases identical to TRBD1. V lost 4 bases, J lost 2 bases, and 4 bases stayed unmatched. This CDR3 region has 15 residues. The germline gives CDR1 SGHRS, CDR2 YFSETQ. DNA for the CDR3: TGCGCCAGCAGCCAGGGGGCGTTTAACACCGGGGAGCTGTTTTTT. This sequence encodes CASSQGAFNTGELFF.

The gene calls are TRBV5-1 and TRBJ2-7; TRBD2 agrees at 8 bases. Trimming cost V 3 bases and J 5 bases; bases outside gene matches: 10. This CDR3 has 15 amino acids. Germline assignment: CDR1 SGHRS and CDR2 YFSETQ. This chain's CDR3 is CASSSAGTRAHEQYF. In DNA, the CDR3 is TGCGCCAGCAGCTCGGCCGGGACTAGGGCCCACGAGCAGTACTTC.

This clone has more than one count but fewer than ten. V usage is TRBV4-1 and J usage is TRBJ2-7; TRBD1 is a possible D gene (6 bases). The CDR3 spans 14 residues. The germline V and J ends were trimmed by 1 base and 2 bases, with 9 bases remaining between them. Germline lookup yields CDR1 MGHRA and CDR2 YSYEKL. The CDR3 sequence: CASSQGQAPYEQYF. The CDR3 DNA reads as TGCGCCAGCAGCCAAGGACAGGCGCCCTACGAGCAGTACTTC.

This rearrangement joins TRBV27 to TRBJ1-5; 10 bases are shared with TRBD1. In germline, CDR1 is MNHEY, CDR2 SMNVEV (reference sequence). Unmatched junction bases numbered 3, after V lost 3 bases and J lost 4 bases. The CDR3 extends over 15 amino acids. The CDR3 region has the DNA TGTGCCAGCAGTTTCAAGGGACAGGGGAATCAGCCCCAGCATTTT. Its protein product is CASSFKGQGNQPQHF.